Shown below are 21 T cell receptor beta chains from a single sample sequenced in a study of blood T cell repertoires in COVID-19. TCRdb's table, derived via immunoSEQ multiplex PCR, lists solely in-frame clones and lacks some. The sample lists approximately 220,000 clones, approximately 90% occurring once. The sequenced sample was peripheral blood. The source is a man aged 35-49 years with acute or convalescent COVID-19.

V gene TRBV19 combines with J gene TRBJ2-3; TRBD2 matches at 9 bases. With 7 bases clipped from V and 4 bases from J, the junction kept 6 bases outside the gene matches. The germline V gene encodes CDR1 LNHDA and CDR2 SQIVND (reference sequence). The CDR3 covers 14 residues. CDR3 bases: TGTGCCAGTAACGGCGGGAGGGCCTCAGATACGCAGTATTTT. Translation: CASNGGRASDTQYF.

The chain carries TRBV18 and TRBJ2-2; 9 bases line up with TRBD2. The CDR3 runs to 17 residues. V lost 6 bases and J lost 1; bases outside the gene matches: 9. In germline, CDR1 is KGHSH, CDR2 LQKENI. In DNA, the CDR3 is TGTGCCAGCTCCTTCTCCGGGACTAGCCTGAACACCGGGGAGCTGTTTTTT. Protein sequence: CASSFSGTSLNTGELFF.

The CDR3 nucleotides are TGTGCCACCAGTGATCTCGGGACTAGCCGGAGGGCGGAGACCCAGTACTTC. Amino acids: CATSDLGTSRRAETQYF. The chain joins TRBV24-1 to TRBJ2-5; 9 nucleotides line up with TRBD2. Trimming cost V 3 bases and J 5 bases; bases outside gene matches: 12. The CDR3 consists of 17 residues. Germline CDR1 KGHDR, CDR2 SFDVKD.

The genes are TRBV5-1 and TRBJ2-7; D may be TRBD1 (5 bases). V was shortened by 3 bases and J by 3 bases, with 13 bases between the two germline ends. From germline, CDR1 is SGHRS and CDR2 YFSETQ. CDR3 length: 14 amino acids. The CDR3 sequence: CASSYDRRIYEQYF. DNA for the CDR3: TGCGCCAGCAGCTACGACAGAAGAATCTACGAGCAGTACTTC.

This clone came up a few times. CDR3 region: CASSYEGGSNQPQHF. Written as DNA, the CDR3 is TGTGCCAGCAGTTACGAAGGGGGTAGCAATCAGCCCCAGCATTTT. V and J are TRBV6-2 or TRBV6-3 and TRBJ1-5; tentative D call: TRBD1 (6 bases). V was cut by 2 bases and J by 0 bases, with 8 bases left in between. The germline V gene encodes CDR1 MNHEY and CDR2 SVGEGT. The CDR3 length is 15 residues.

The chain has TRBV6-4 and TRBJ2-3; the match to TRBD2 covers 15 bases. The CDR3 is made up of 16 amino acids. The J segment lost 2 bases and the V segment lost 4 bases, leaving 1 base of the junction unmatched. CDR1 is MRHNA, CDR2 SNTAGT, per germline. This CDR3 reads CASSGTSGRATDTQYF. The CDR3 DNA sequence: TGTGCCAGCAGTGGGACTAGCGGGAGGGCCACAGATACGCAGTATTTT.

V gene TRBV12-3 or TRBV12-4 combines with J gene TRBJ1-5, with D hard to call. V was trimmed by 5 bases and J by 3 bases, leaving 8 bases between them. The CDR3 consists of 13 residues. The CDR3 DNA sequence: TGTGCCAGCAGTATGGGCATCAATCAGCCCCAGCATTTT. Amino acids: CASSMGINQPQHF.

This chain joins TRBV5-5 and TRBJ2-7; TRBD1 matches at 11 bases. This CDR3 contains 15 residues. J was trimmed by 3 bases and V by 3 bases; bases with no gene match: 5. CDR1 is SGHKS and CDR2 is YYEKEE in the germline V gene (reference sequence). CDR3 loop: CASSYPGQGVYEQYF. The CDR3 DNA reads as TGTGCCAGCAGCTACCCGGGACAGGGGGTCTACGAGCAGTACTTC.

The rearrangement joins TRBV11-2 to TRBJ1-5, with 8 bases aligning to TRBD1. CDR3 size: 16 residues. CDR1 is SGHAT, CDR2 FQNNGV, per germline. The V and J ends lost 5 bases and 6 bases, in that order; junction bases with no gene match: 12. In nucleotides, the CDR3 is TGTGCCAGCAGCGACCTAAAAGGACAGGGCGGTCAGCCCCAGCATTTT. It translates to CASSDLKGQGGQPQHF.

CDR3 residues: CASSGTGTGEYEQYF. The CDR3 coding sequence is TGTGCCAGCAGTGGAACCGGGACAGGAGAATACGAGCAGTACTTC. The chain couples TRBV6-2 or TRBV6-3 to TRBJ2-7; 8 nucleotides align to TRBD1. Looked up from germline, CDR1 is MNHEY and CDR2 is SVGEGT. This CDR3 is 15 amino acids long. The ends lost 5 bases at V and 4 bases at J; junction bases unmatched: 10.

The CDR3: CASSREDRDGYTF. The CDR3 region has the DNA TGTGCCAGCAGTAGAGAAGACAGGGATGGCTACACCTTC. The chain employs TRBV6-5 and TRBJ1-2, with 7 bases lining up with TRBD1. Germline V lookup: CDR1 MNHEY, CDR2 SVGAGI. V dropped 5 bases and J dropped 6; count of bases not matched to a gene: 6. The CDR3 contains 13 residues.

This chain links TRBV30 with TRBJ1-3; maybe TRBD1 (5 bases). In germline, CDR1 is GTSNPN, CDR2 SVGIG (reference sequence). This CDR3 is 12 amino acids long. V was cut by 2 bases and J by 4 bases, with 6 bases left in between. The CDR3 DNA reads TGTGCCTGGAGTCCAGGGGGAAACACCATATATTTT. Amino acid sequence: CAWSPGGNTIYF.

The chain is built from TRBV11-2 and TRBJ1-4, with D possibly matching TRBD1 (6 bases). Trimming stripped 6 bases from V and 4 bases from J, with 15 bases between. This CDR3 is built from 15 residues. Germline V gene lookup returns CDR1 SGHAT and CDR2 FQNNGV. Here the CDR3 reads CASSAQGHLNEKLFF. The CDR3 bases are TGTGCCAGCAGTGCGCAGGGACATCTTAATGAAAAACTGTTTTTT.

The chain recombines TRBV7-2 with TRBJ1-5; TRBD1 agrees at 9 bases. V was clipped by 4 bases and J by 4 bases; unmatched bases: 2. The CDR3 is made up of 14 amino acids. The germline V gene encodes CDR1 SGHTA and CDR2 FQGNSA. This chain's CDR3 is CASSWTGENQPQHF. The CDR3 region has the DNA TGTGCCAGCAGCTGGACAGGGGAAAATCAGCCCCAGCATTTT.

This rearrangement joins TRBV6-5 to TRBJ2-3; the match to TRBD1 covers 11 bases. This CDR3 spans 16 amino acids. Per germline, CDR1 MNHEY and CDR2 SVGAGI. The V and J ends lost 2 bases and 0 bases, in that order; junction bases with no gene match: 1. The CDR3 DNA is TGTGCCAGCAGTTACAGGACAGGGGGCAGCACAGATACGCAGTATTTT. Protein: CASSYRTGGSTDTQYF.

V is TRBV7-6 and J is TRBJ2-1; possibly TRBD1 for D (5 bases). Trimming stripped 1 base from V and 2 bases from J, with 12 bases between. Germline loops: CDR1 SGHVS, CDR2 FNYEAQ. This CDR3 spans 16 amino acids. CDR3 in DNA: TGTGCCAGCAGCTTAGATGGCCAGGGCCCCTACAATGAGCAGTTCTTC. This encodes CASSLDGQGPYNEQFF.

This rearrangement joins TRBV12-3 or TRBV12-4 to TRBJ1-6; 8 bases map to TRBD1. J gave up 7 bases and V 6 bases, and 2 bases lay outside the gene matches. The CDR3 totals 13 residues. This CDR3 is CASSWTGNSPLHF. The CDR3 bases are TGTGCCAGCAGCTGGACAGGGAATTCACCCCTCCACTTT.

This clone was recorded once. The rearrangement uses TRBV18 and TRBJ1-1; D gene uncertain. Germline CDR1 and CDR2: KGHSH and LQKENI. This CDR3 is built from 14 residues. V was clipped by 7 bases and J by 0 bases, with 12 bases between them. In DNA form, the CDR3 reads TGTGCCAGCTTTTTAGAGGTTATGAACACTGAAGCTTTCTTT. As protein: CASFLEVMNTEAFF.

The gene calls are TRBV4-2 and TRBJ1-2; 7 bases map to TRBD1. After removal of 0 bases from V and 2 bases from J, the junction contained 9 bases not matched to a gene. The V gene's germline CDR1 is LGHNA and CDR2 YNFKEQ. This CDR3 is built from 17 residues. The CDR3 region has the DNA TGTGCCAGCAGCCAAGATAAGGGCAGGGGGGCAAACTATGGCTACACCTTC. This gives the protein CASSQDKGRGANYGYTF.

This clone was picked up a small number of times. The rearrangement links TRBV5-1 to TRBJ2-3; no clear D gene. The V end was cut by 4 bases, the J end by 1 base, with 10 bases between. Germline CDR1 SGHRS, CDR2 YFSETQ. The CDR3 has 14 residues. The CDR3 sequence is CASSETPRTDTQYF. In nucleotides, the CDR3 is TGCGCCAGCAGCGAAACTCCGCGCACAGATACGCAGTATTTT.

The chain recombines TRBV7-2 with TRBJ2-2; 10 bases line up with TRBD2. Germline V gene data show CDR1 as SGHTA and CDR2 as FQGNSA. The V and J ends lost 5 bases and 4 bases, in that order; junction bases with no gene match: 7. The CDR3 sequence is 16 residues long. CDR3 coding DNA: TGTGCCAGCAGCGCCCCGCTAGCGGGAGTCACCGGGGAGCTGTTTTTT. Amino acid sequence: CASSAPLAGVTGELFF.